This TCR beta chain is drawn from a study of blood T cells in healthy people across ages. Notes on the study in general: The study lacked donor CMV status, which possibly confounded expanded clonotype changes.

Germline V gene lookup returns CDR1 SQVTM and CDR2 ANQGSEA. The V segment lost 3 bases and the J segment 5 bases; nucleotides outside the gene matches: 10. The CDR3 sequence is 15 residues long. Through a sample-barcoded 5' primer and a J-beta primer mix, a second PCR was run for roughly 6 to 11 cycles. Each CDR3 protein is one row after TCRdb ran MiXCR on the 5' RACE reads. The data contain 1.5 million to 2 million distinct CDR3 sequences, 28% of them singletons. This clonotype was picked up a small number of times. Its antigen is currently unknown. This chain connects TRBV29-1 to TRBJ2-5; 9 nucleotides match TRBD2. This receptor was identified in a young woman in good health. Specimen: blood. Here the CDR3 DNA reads TGCAGCGTTGACAGCGGGGGGCCGAAAGGGGAGACCCAGTACTTC. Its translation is CSVDSGGPKGETQYF. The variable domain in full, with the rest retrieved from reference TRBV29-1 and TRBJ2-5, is SAVISQKPSRDICQRGTSLTIQCQVDSQVTMMFWYRQQPGQSLTLIATANQGSEATYESGFVIDKFPISRPNLTFSTLTVSNMSPEDSSIYLCSVDSGGPKGETQYFGPGTRLLVL.